This entry concerns a single T cell receptor (beta chain). Its target is unknown. This specimen belongs to a study of cytomegalovirus exposure and HLA in healthy donors. Study observations and caveats: The study put around 180 TCR beta chains on its list as cytomegalovirus-associated.

Primers for the PCR totalled 60 Vbeta and 13 Jbeta. Repertoires were generated with immunoSEQ multiplex PCR, while TCRdb's copy carries only in-frame clones and drops some. The sample consists of some 88,000 clones, approximately 57% of them appearing once. The CDR3 consists of 10 residues. Trimming left V 5 bases short and J 7 bases short, with 6 bases between. Germline loops: CDR1 SGDLS, CDR2 YYNGEE. This clonotype originated in a woman aged 25 to 39 in good health and CMV-seronegative. The chain uses TRBV9 and TRBJ1-2; D ambiguous. Sequenced input: PBMCs. The CDR3: CASRGRGYTF. Written as DNA, the CDR3 is TGTGCCAGCAGGGGCCGTGGCTACACCTTC.